This is a list of T cell receptor beta chains from one sample in a study of T cells in tumors after PD-1 blockade. The protocol was immunoSEQ multiplex PCR, while the TCRdb copy is restricted to in-frame clones and leaves out a portion. The repertoire holds around 25,000 clones, roughly 80% seen once, with more than 10% in the top ten. This specimen consisted of PBMCs, obtained after anti-PD-1 treatment. The receptors stem from a human donor with basal cell carcinoma. CDR3s include the opening cysteine and the closing phenylalanine or tryptophan. A D gene is named only where the DNA matches it firmly. Clone sizes are given selectively: once, few, many, or a class where the clone is expanded.

NA,TRBD1,TRBV3-1/TRBV3-2,TRBJ1-1,CASSHRGTGRVAEAFF,TGTGCCAGCAGCCATCGCGGGACAGGCCGGGTCGCTGAAGCTTTCTTT
NA,NA,TRBV6-5,TRBJ1-3,CASRGGSAGNTIYF,TGTGCCAGCCGAGGGGGGTCCGCTGGAAACACCATATATTTT
NA,TRBD2,TRBV10-2,TRBJ2-1,CASRTSGDNEQFF,TGCGCCAGCAGGACTAGCGGGGACAATGAGCAGTTCTTC
NA,NA,TRBV5-4,TRBJ2-5,CASSSLATQETQYF,TGTGCCAGCAGCTCCCTGGCGACCCAAGAGACCCAGTACTTC
NA,NA,TRBV11-1,TRBJ1-1,CASSPSAGQAFF,TGTGCCAGCAGCCCGTCGGCAGGGCAAGCTTTCTTT
NA,NA,TRBV29-1,TRBJ1-1,CSVGDFGGFGSDTEAFF,TGCAGCGTTGGAGATTTCGGGGGGTTCGGGTCGGACACTGAAGCTTTCTTT
NA,NA,TRBV5-8,TRBJ2-3,CASSGGGKTSTDTQYF,TGTGCCAGCAGCGGAGGGGGGAAAACTAGCACAGATACGCAGTATTTT
NA,NA,TRBV12-3/TRBV12-4,TRBJ1-2,CASSFEGYTF,TGTGCCAGCAGTTTTGAAGGCTACACCTTC
NA,TRBD2,TRBV3-1/TRBV3-2,TRBJ2-7,CASSLNPGGAYEQYF,TGTGCCAGCAGCCTAAACCCGGGGGGAGCCTACGAGCAGTACTTC
NA,NA,TRBV30,TRBJ1-2,CAWSDFYGYTF,TGTGCCTGGAGTGACTTCTATGGCTACACCTTC
few,NA,TRBV6-5,TRBJ2-5,CASSYSGQKTQYF,TGTGCCAGCAGTTACTCAGGTCAGAAGACCCAGTACTTC
NA,NA,TRBV4-1,TRBJ2-5,CASSPPGVQETQYF,TGCGCCAGCAGCCCGCCGGGGGTACAAGAGACCCAGTACTTC
NA,NA,TRBV6-5,TRBJ1-1,CSGSSRMNTEAFF,TGTTCTGGGAGTAGTCGCATGAACACTGAAGCTTTCTTT
NA,TRBD1,TRBV10-3,TRBJ1-2,CAISPGTGNYGYTF,TGTGCCATCAGTCCCGGGACAGGGAACTATGGCTACACCTTC
once,TRBD1,TRBV3-1/TRBV3-2,TRBJ1-4,CASSRAGTGKNEKLFF,TGTGCCAGCAGCCGGGCCGGGACAGGAAAAAATGAAAAACTGTTTTTT
NA,NA,TRBV5-6,TRBJ1-6,CASSFQGNNSPLHF,TGTGCCAGCAGCTTCCAGGGAAATAATTCACCCCTCCACTTT
NA,TRBD1,TRBV4-1,TRBJ1-3,CASSQDPQGANSGNTIYF,TGCGCCAGCAGCCAAGATCCACAGGGGGCAAACTCTGGAAACACCATATATTTT
NA,TRBD1,TRBV6-5,TRBJ2-2,CASRRDRDTGELFF,TGTGCCAGCAGGCGCGACAGGGACACCGGGGAGCTGTTTTTT
NA,NA,TRBV4-1,TRBJ1-1,CASSQEVGLLGSEAFF,TGCGCCAGCAGCCAAGAGGTAGGACTCCTAGGATCTGAAGCTTTCTTT
NA,TRBD1,TRBV14,TRBJ1-2,CASSQGDRGALDYGYTF,TGTGCCAGCAGCCAAGGGGACAGGGGGGCTTTAGACTATGGCTACACCTTC
NA,NA,TRBV10-1,TRBJ2-5,CASSDPRAGSQETQYF,TGCGCCAGCAGTGACCCCAGGGCAGGTAGCCAAGAGACCCAGTACTTC
few,TRBD1,TRBV7-3,TRBJ2-1,CASSPRGTGNEQFF,TGTGCCAGCAGCCCAAGGGGGACAGGGAATGAGCAGTTCTTC
once,NA,TRBV30,TRBJ1-5,CAWGYRGSDQPQHF,TGTGCCTGGGGATATCGGGGGAGCGATCAGCCCCAGCATTTT
NA,TRBD1,TRBV29-1,TRBJ1-2,CSVGGNGTGWRLGGYTF,TGCAGCGTCGGTGGTAACGGGACAGGGTGGAGGCTTGGTGGCTACACCTTC
NA,TRBD1,TRBV30,TRBJ2-6,CACSGQGVSGANVLTF,TGTGCCTGTTCGGGACAGGGGGTCTCTGGGGCCAACGTCCTGACCTTC
NA,NA,TRBV5-4,TRBJ1-1,CASSKGPEAFF,TGTGCCAGCAGCAAAGGGCCTGAAGCTTTCTTT
NA,NA,TRBV5-1,TRBJ2-6,CASSLPWGSGANVLTF,TGCGCCAGCAGCTTACCGTGGGGCTCTGGGGCCAACGTCCTGACTTTC
NA,TRBD2,TRBV2,TRBJ2-1,CASRTSGEQFF,TGTGCCAGCAGAACTAGCGGTGAGCAGTTCTTC
NA,TRBD2,TRBV2,TRBJ2-5,CASRSAGTPRETQYF,TGTGCCAGCAGGTCAGCGGGGACCCCCAGGGAGACCCAGTACTTC
NA,NA,TRBV4-1,TRBJ2-3,CASSQGGTSTDTQYF,TGCGCCAGCAGCCAAGGAGGGACTAGCACAGATACGCAGTATTTT
NA,NA,TRBV13,TRBJ2-7,CASTLTGTSDSYEQYF,TGTGCCAGCACCCTAACCGGGACGTCAGACTCCTACGAGCAGTACTTC
NA,NA,TRBV5-4,TRBJ2-3,CASSLLQGDTQYF,TGTGCCAGCAGCCTTCTACAGGGAGATACGCAGTATTTT
NA,NA,TRBV15,TRBJ1-5,CATSGAGWDLNQPQHF,TGTGCCACCAGCGGTGCGGGATGGGACCTCAATCAGCCCCAGCATTTT
NA,NA,TRBV4-2,TRBJ1-2,CASSPTSANYGYTF,TGTGCCAGCAGCCCGACATCCGCGAACTATGGCTACACCTTC
NA,TRBD1,TRBV7-2,TRBJ1-1,CASRTGTGILNTEAFF,TGTGCCAGCAGAACCGGGACAGGGATCTTGAACACTGAAGCTTTCTTT
NA,TRBD2,TRBV7-3,TRBJ2-2,CASSASGGLNTGELFF,TGTGCCAGCAGCGCAAGCGGGGGCCTGAACACCGGGGAGCTGTTTTTT
NA,NA,TRBV2,TRBJ2-5,CASRGDLGSGTQYF,TGTGCCAGCAGGGGGGATTTGGGCTCGGGGACCCAGTACTTC
NA,TRBD2,TRBV7-6,TRBJ2-2,CASSLAGMNTGELFF,TGTGCCAGCAGTCTAGCGGGGATGAACACCGGGGAGCTGTTTTTT
NA,NA,TRBV5-1,TRBJ1-4,CASSSAGFASNEKLFF,TGCGCCAGCAGCTCCGCTGGGTTCGCGTCGAATGAAAAACTGTTTTTT
NA,NA,TRBV5-5,TRBJ1-5,CASSLQGGNQPQHF,TGTGCCAGCAGCTTGCAGGGAGGCAATCAGCCCCAGCATTTT
NA,NA,TRBV19,TRBJ2-3,CASSITDTQYF,TGTGCCAGTAGTATAACAGATACGCAGTATTTT
medium-sized,NA,TRBV27,TRBJ1-4,CASSSTAIGSTNEKLFF,TGTGCCAGCAGTTCCACTGCCATTGGTAGCACTAATGAAAAACTGTTTTTT
few,TRBD1,TRBV6-1,TRBJ1-6,CASSEDSGTGYSPLHF,TGTGCCAGCAGTGAAGACTCCGGGACAGGTTATTCACCCCTCCACTTT
NA,TRBD1,TRBV6-5,TRBJ1-1,CASSRGTVEAFF,TGTGCCAGCAGCCGGGGGACAGTTGAAGCTTTCTTT
NA,TRBD2,TRBV5-1,TRBJ2-1,CASRARLAGGARGEQFF,TGCGCCAGCAGAGCCCGACTAGCGGGGGGGGCTCGGGGTGAGCAGTTCTTC
NA,TRBD1,TRBV5-5,TRBJ2-2,CASSLGQGQPPNTGELFF,TGTGCCAGCAGCCTCGGACAGGGGCAACCCCCGAACACCGGGGAGCTGTTTTTT
NA,TRBD2,TRBV4-1,TRBJ2-5,CASSQDRLAGGSFQETQYF,TGCGCCAGCAGCCAAGATCGACTAGCGGGGGGAAGCTTCCAAGAGACCCAGTACTTC
NA,TRBD1,TRBV10-2,TRBJ1-6,CASTEGDRDNSPLHF,TGCGCCAGCACCGAGGGGGACAGGGATAATTCACCCCTCCACTTT
once,NA,TRBV11-3,TRBJ2-2,CASTQGITGELFF,TGTGCCAGCACCCAGGGAATTACCGGGGAGCTGTTTTTT
NA,NA,TRBV19,TRBJ1-6,CASSIYRHYNSPLHF,TGTGCCAGTAGTATTTACCGACACTATAATTCACCCCTCCACTTT
NA,NA,TRBV5-5,TRBJ2-7,CASSLTGHEQYF,TGTGCCAGCAGCTTGACAGGGCATGAGCAGTACTTC
medium-sized,TRBD2,TRBV4-2,TRBJ2-1,CASSQDGGGANEQFF,TGTGCCAGCAGCCAAGATGGCGGGGGGGCCAATGAGCAGTTCTTC
NA,TRBD1,TRBV2,TRBJ2-7,CASVGTGTYEQYF,TGTGCCAGCGTCGGGACAGGGACGTACGAGCAGTACTTC
NA,NA,TRBV5-8,TRBJ1-4,CASSLGGWANPEKLFF,TGTGCCAGCAGCTTGGGGGGGTGGGCGAATCCCGAAAAACTGTTTTTT
NA,TRBD1,TRBV4-2,TRBJ1-2,CASSQAGTGPIKDGYTF,TGTGCCAGCAGCCAGGCCGGGACAGGGCCGATAAAAGATGGCTACACCTTC